This TCR beta chain is from a study of T cells in Graves' hyperthyroidism and ophthalmopathy. Study-level results: Ophthalmopathy, which appeared later, was predicted by the model a median approximately six months before onset.

Patients aged 18 to 65 with hyperthyroidism were newly diagnosed, with duration under 2 months. This clonotype was detected ten times or more. Its cognate antigen is unknown. Germline CDR1 is MDHEN and CDR2 is SYDVKM. V gave up 4 bases and J gave up 4 bases; unmatched junction bases: 10. This CDR3 contains 16 residues. The investigators amplified TCR beta CDR3 regions from RNA transcripts. TCR CDR3 regions were first amplified by RT-PCR with HTBI primers. MiXCR, run by TCRdb on the multiplex PCR reads, gives a single entry per CDR3 protein. The sample has more than 300,000 distinct CDR3 sequences; approximately 14% are singletons.

The sequenced sample was blood. This receptor was taken from a woman aged 55-69 years with Graves' hyperthyroidism. V gene TRBV28 combines with J gene TRBJ1-3, with TRBD1 matching 7 bases. CDR3: CASSSPSSRGGNTIYF. The DNA of the CDR3 is TGTGCCAGCAGTTCCCCCTCCAGCAGGGGGGGAAACACCATATATTTT.